The 18 T cell receptor beta chains below all came from one sample that was sequenced in a study of human T cells and chemical hapten exposure. Noted time point: pre-sensitization, week 0. The treatment here: therapeutic diphenylcyclopropenone sensitization with weekly scalp DPC. Each CDR3 protein gets one entry after TCRdb re-called the RACE reads with MiXCR. Of fewer than 350,000 distinct CDR3 sequences in the sample, approximately 7.5% were seen once. Material: whole blood, obtained in connection with sensitization to the hapten diphenylcyclopropenone (DPC). Receptors originate from a young man with alopecia areata. Some clones in this sample may be carry-over from other donors' samples.

This clonotype showed up just a few times. The chain has TRBV7-2 and TRBJ2-5, with 8 bases fitting TRBD1. Germline V lookup: CDR1 SGHTA, CDR2 FQGNSA. The V gene end was trimmed by 3 bases and the J gene end by 4 bases; junction bases not matched to a gene: 13. The CDR3 is made up of 17 amino acids. CDR3 coding DNA: TGTGCCAGCAGCTTCGGTACCTCCACAGGGGGGCGAGAGACCCAGTACTTC. Protein product: CASSFGTSTGGRETQYF.

This clonotype was counted at least ten times. The rearrangement links TRBV29-1 to TRBJ1-4, with D unclear. The V end was cut by 4 bases, the J end by 4 bases, with 7 bases between. CDR3 length: 12 amino acids. The germline V gene has CDR1 SQVTM and CDR2 ANQGSEA. CDR3 residues: CSVGRVNEKLFF. CDR3 coding DNA: TGCAGCGTTGGACGGGTTAATGAAAAACTGTTTTTT.

This clonotype was found many times. V and J are TRBV12-3 or TRBV12-4 and TRBJ2-3; TRBD1 matches 10 bases. The CDR3 consists of 17 residues. V dropped 1 base and J dropped 1; count of bases not matched to a gene: 5. The CDR3 spells CASSLEATGGGTDTQYF. The CDR3, as DNA: TGTGCCAGCAGTTTAGAGGCGACAGGGGGCGGCACAGATACGCAGTATTTT.

This clonotype was seen many times. This sequence joins TRBV20-1 and TRBJ2-3; D is undetermined. V was pared by 7 bases and J by 4 bases, with 9 bases between. This CDR3 is built from 11 residues. Per germline, CDR1 DFQATT and CDR2 SNEGSKA (reference sequence). CDR3 in amino acids: CSEGSADTQYF. CDR3 sequence (DNA): TGCAGTGAGGGCAGTGCAGATACGCAGTATTTT.

The chain is built from TRBV11-1 and TRBJ2-5; 10 positions agree with TRBD1. The germline V gene encodes CDR1 SGHAT and CDR2 FQDESV (reference sequence). The CDR3 contains 15 residues. J lost 3 bases, V lost 5 bases, and 6 bases had no gene match. CDR3 sequence (DNA): TGTGCCAGCAGCCCGACAGGGGGCTTAGAAGAGACCCAGTACTTC. Its protein product is CASSPTGGLEETQYF.

This rearrangement joins TRBV18 to TRBJ2-6, with D possibly matching TRBD1 (6 bases). Trimming left V 6 bases short and J 2 bases short, with 11 bases between. Germline V gives CDR1 KGHSH, CDR2 LQKENI. This CDR3 comprises 15 residues. The CDR3 here is CASSRQVAGANVLTF. DNA of the CDR3: TGTGCCAGCTCGCGACAGGTCGCTGGGGCCAACGTCCTGACTTTC. Full variable domain (outside the CDR3, taken from reference TRBV18 and TRBJ2-6): NAGVMQNPRHLVRRRGQEARLRCSPMKGHSHVYWYRQLPEEGLKFMVYLQKENIIDESGMPKERFSAEFPKEGPSILRIQQVVRGDSAAYFCASSRQVAGANVLTFGAGSRLTVL.

This clonotype was seen a few times. This chain links TRBV4-1 with TRBJ1-1; 12 bases agree with TRBD1. The CDR3 runs to 14 residues. Germline V gene lookup returns CDR1 MGHRA and CDR2 YSYEKL. V lost 2 bases and J lost 8; bases outside the gene matches: 3. The CDR3, as DNA: TGCGCCAGCAGCCAAACCGGGACAGGGGGCGAAGCTTTCTTT. Translation: CASSQTGTGGEAFF.

This clonotype was observed many times. The V and J genes are TRBV6-5 and TRBJ1-5; D ambiguous. The CDR3 length is 14 residues. V dropped 2 bases and J dropped 0 bases, with 5 bases sitting between them. The germline CDR1 and CDR2 sequences are MNHEY and SVGAGI. In DNA form, the CDR3 reads TGTGCCAGCAGTTACGAGGGTAGCAATCAGCCCCAGCATTTT. Its protein is CASSYEGSNQPQHF.

The chain combines TRBV6-2 or TRBV6-3 with TRBJ1-2; the D is unclear. V lost 8 bases to trimming and J lost 4 bases, with 8 bases between them. From germline, CDR1 is MNHEY and CDR2 SVGEGT. The CDR3 has 11 amino acids. CDR3 DNA sequence: TGTGCCAGCGGGTTTTCCTATGGCTACACCTTC. The encoded protein is CASGFSYGYTF.

This clonotype has only a few counts. J is TRBJ2-3 and V is TRBV5-1; 9 positions agree with TRBD1. The V and J ends lost 4 bases and 1 base, in that order; junction bases with no gene match: 7. CDR1 is SGHRS and CDR2 is YFSETQ in the germline V gene. This CDR3 contains 16 residues. The CDR3 nucleotides are TGCGCCAGCAGCCCGGGACAGGGCTATGGCACAGATACGCAGTATTTT. This gives the protein CASSPGQGYGTDTQYF.

The CDR3 region is CASSQGGRQWVNRLAGNTIYF. The DNA for the CDR3 is TGTGCCAGCAGCCAAGGAGGTCGACAGTGGGTAAATCGACTAGCTGGAAACACCATATATTTT. V is TRBV3-1 and J is TRBJ1-3, with a tentative D call TRBD1 (5 bases). Germline CDR1 and CDR2: LGHDT and YNNKEL (reference sequence). CDR3 length: 21 residues. The V end lost 1 base, the J end lost 2 bases, and 27 bases lay between the germline ends.

The chain employs TRBV27 and TRBJ1-5, with 8 nucleotides matching TRBD1. Losses at the gene ends were 5 bases for V and 5 bases for J; bases not matched to a gene: 2. The V gene's germline CDR1 is MNHEY and CDR2 SMNVEV (reference sequence). The CDR3 totals 13 residues. The CDR3 DNA reads TGTGCCAGCAGTCGACAGGGGCATCAGCCCCAGCATTTT. Translated: CASSRQGHQPQHF.

The V call is TRBV20-1, the J call TRBJ2-3; no clear D. The CDR3 sequence is 13 residues long. Trimming shortened V by 0 bases and J by 4 bases, and 8 bases separated the two germline ends. Germline CDR1 DFQATT, CDR2 SNEGSKA (reference sequence). CDR3 region: CSAREANSDTQYF. CDR3 in DNA: TGCAGTGCTAGAGAGGCAAACTCAGATACGCAGTATTTT.

The chain employs TRBV20-1 and TRBJ2-4; D not certain. This CDR3 comprises 14 residues. Germline CDR1 and CDR2: DFQATT and SNEGSKA (reference sequence). V was pared by 0 bases and J by 3 bases, with 9 bases between. The CDR3 region is CSARDRVGKNIQYF. The DNA for the CDR3 is TGCAGTGCTAGAGACCGGGTGGGCAAAAACATTCAGTACTTC.

In its sample, this clonotype was seen many times. This chain connects TRBV4-1 to TRBJ2-7; the D gene is possibly TRBD2 (6 bases). The CDR3 runs to 15 residues. CDR1 is MGHRA, CDR2 YSYEKL, per germline. The V and J ends lost 0 bases and 6 bases respectively, with 15 bases between them. This CDR3 reads CASSQDGSGVLEQYF. DNA for the CDR3: TGCGCCAGCAGCCAAGATGGGTCGGGGGTTCTCGAGCAGTACTTC.

The table lists this clonotype with a few counts. The V and J genes are TRBV4-2 and TRBJ2-1; D may match TRBD1 or TRBD2 (6 bases each). The CDR3 runs 17 residues. V was cut by 0 bases and J by 4 bases, with 16 bases left in between. Germline values: CDR1 LGHNA, CDR2 YNFKEQ. The CDR3 loop is CASSQEFGGGPYNEQFF. The CDR3 DNA is TGTGCCAGCAGCCAAGAATTCGGAGGGGGGCCTTACAATGAGCAGTTCTTC.

This rearrangement joins TRBV20-1 to TRBJ2-3; D ambiguous. The germline V gene encodes CDR1 DFQATT and CDR2 SNEGSKA (reference sequence). The CDR3 runs to 11 residues. Here the CDR3 reads CLVPRADTQYF. The DNA for the CDR3 is TGCCTAGTTCCCCGGGCAGATACGCAGTATTTT.

This clonotype has at least ten counts. The chain links TRBV9 to TRBJ2-7; D could derive from TRBD1 or TRBD2 (5 bases each). V was clipped by 3 bases and J by 6 bases, with 16 bases between them. The CDR3 sequence is 14 residues long. Per the germline V gene, CDR1 is SGDLS and CDR2 is YYNGEE. The CDR3, as DNA: TGTGCCAGCAGCGCGGGACCGATTCCCCTCGAGCAGTACGTC. Translated: CASSAGPIPLEQYV.